The 28 T cell receptor beta chains listed next were all sequenced from one sample in a study of T cell repertoires in cytomegalovirus infection. In TCRdb, the reads were re-called with MiXCR into one record per CDR3 protein. The sample consists of 350,000 to 550,000 distinct CDR3 sequences, approximately 31% of them appearing once. Source material: PBMCs. Receptor source: a human donor in good health (CMV status not recorded). Some clones in this sample may be carry-over from other donors' samples.

In this sample, this clonotype turned up a few times. This chain links TRBV11-2 with TRBJ2-7; D remains ambiguous. In germline, CDR1 is SGHAT, CDR2 FQNNGV. V lost 1 base and J 0 bases, leaving 10 bases between the germline ends. The CDR3 runs to 15 residues. CDR3 protein: CASSLVRRLSYEQYF. CDR3 sequence (DNA): TGTGCCAGCAGCTTAGTTAGGCGGCTCTCCTACGAGCAGTACTTC.

This rearrangement joins TRBV7-8 to TRBJ2-5, with D maybe TRBD1 (5 bases). Trimming removed 1 base from V and 6 bases from J, with 18 bases in between. The CDR3 runs 16 residues. Germline V gene sequence: CDR1 SGHVS, CDR2 FQNEAQ. In DNA, the CDR3 is TGTGCCAGCAGCTTAGAGGTGGGGCGCTTGACGAAGACCCAGTACTTC. Translation gives CASSLEVGRLTKTQYF.

This sequence joins TRBV7-2 and TRBJ1-5; tentative D call: TRBD1 (5 bases). Trimming took off 6 bases at V and 3 bases at J, with 12 bases between the two ends. Germline values: CDR1 SGHTA, CDR2 FQGNSA. The CDR3 length is 14 residues. This CDR3 reads CASSRDFSNQPQHF. The CDR3 DNA sequence: TGTGCCAGCAGTCGGGACTTTTCCAATCAGCCCCAGCATTTT.

The chain joins TRBV6-5 to TRBJ2-5, with D possibly TRBD2 on 6 matching bases. The CDR3 has 16 amino acids. Between the trimmed V and J ends, which lost 5 bases and 4 bases, there was a span of 20 bases. Germline lookup yields CDR1 MNHEY and CDR2 SVGAGI. CDR3 nucleotide sequence: TGTGCCAGCAGTCCGCGGGGCGGACCAATGTCAGAGACCCAGTACTTC. Translating gives CASSPRGGPMSETQYF.

This clonotype was recorded a few times. V gene TRBV9 combines with J gene TRBJ2-5; TRBD2 matches at 7 bases. CDR1 and CDR2 (germline): SGDLS, YYNGEE. The CDR3 runs to 13 residues. Unmatched junction bases numbered 4, after V lost 6 bases and J lost 2 bases. The CDR3 DNA reads as TGTGCCAGCACCCCGGGGGGACAAGAGACCCAGTACTTC. As protein: CASTPGGQETQYF.

The rearrangement links TRBV6-2 or TRBV6-3 to TRBJ2-7; D may match TRBD1 or TRBD2 (6 bases each). The CDR3 extends over 14 amino acids. V lost 5 bases, J lost 5 bases, and 16 bases lay in between. Germline V gives CDR1 MNHEY, CDR2 SVGEGT. The CDR3 protein is CASSRPGGLDEQYF. The DNA for the CDR3 is TGTGCCAGCAGTCGCCCTGGGGGGCTGGACGAGCAGTACTTC.

This clonotype was found a few times. An end of the junction differs from the germline gene, which may be a read error. The gene calls are TRBV6-1 and TRBJ1-1; the match to TRBD1 covers 8 bases. Germline CDR1 is MNHNS and CDR2 is SASEGT. The CDR3 has 18 residues. The CDR3 sequence is CARSDNPWTGSVNTEAFF. In DNA, the CDR3 is TGTGCCCGCAGTGATAACCCCTGGACAGGGAGCGTGAACACTGAAGCTTTCTTT.

The chain links TRBV6-2 or TRBV6-3 to TRBJ2-3; D unclear. The CDR3 is 12 amino acids. V lost 6 bases and J 5 bases, leaving 9 bases between the germline ends. The germline gives CDR1 MNHEY, CDR2 SVGEGT. The CDR3 reads CASSLNRDTQYF. DNA for the CDR3: TGTGCCAGCAGCCTCAACAGAGATACGCAGTATTTT.

Details on this clonotype: The junction departs from germline at one end; a sequencing error may be responsible. The J gene is TRBJ1-3, the V gene TRBV7-8; possible D gene TRBD1, 5 bases. Germline values: CDR1 SGHVS, CDR2 FQNEAQ. The CDR3 has 17 amino acids. The CDR3 is CASPSGKSRVSGNTLYF. CDR3 coding DNA: TGTGCCAGCCCCTCAGGGAAGTCCCGGGTCTCTGGAAACACCCTATATTTT. Drawing the rest from reference TRBV7-8 and TRBJ1-3, the complete variable domain is GAGVSQSPRYKVAKRGQDVALRCDPISGHVSLFWYQQALGQGPEFLTYFQNEAQLDKSGLPSDRFFAERPEGSVSTLKIQRTQQEDSAVYLCASPSGKSRVSGNTLYFGEGSWLTVV.

The V and J genes are TRBV5-5 and TRBJ1-5; TRBD1 might be the D (5 bases). Germline-derived CDR1 and CDR2 are SGHKS and YYEKEE (reference sequence). V gave up 3 bases and J gave up 2 bases, with 12 bases separating them. The CDR3 covers 15 residues. The CDR3 region has the DNA TGTGCCAGCAGCTGGGACGTCGGAGGCAATCAGCCCCAGCATTTT. It is translated as CASSWDVGGNQPQHF. The full variable domain, completed using reference TRBV5-5 and TRBJ1-5, is DAGVTQSPTHLIKTRGQQVTLRCSPISGHKSVSWYQQVLGQGPQFIFQYYEKEERGRGNFPDRFSARQFPNYSSELNVNALLLGDSALYLCASSWDVGGNQPQHFGDGTRLSIL.

This clonotype has at least ten counts. The chain links TRBV7-2 to TRBJ2-3; the D gene is possibly TRBD2 (6 bases). Germline V gene lookup returns CDR1 SGHTA and CDR2 FQGNSA. V dropped 1 base and J dropped 9 bases, with 14 bases sitting between them. The CDR3 sequence is 14 residues long. The CDR3: CASSLGDPGVTQYF. DNA for the CDR3: TGTGCCAGCAGCTTAGGGGATCCGGGAGTAACGCAGTATTTT.

This clonotype was seen a single time. One end of the junction does not line up with germline, which may come from a read error. This chain uses TRBV4-1 with TRBJ1-1; D unclear. This CDR3 is built from 14 residues. Per germline, CDR1 MGHRA and CDR2 YSYEKL. CDR3 amino acids: CASSQPGRNTEDFF. For the CDR3, the DNA is TGCGCCAGCAGCCAACCAGGCAGGAACACTGAAGATTTCTTT.

This rearrangement joins TRBV6-2 or TRBV6-3 to TRBJ2-7, with 9 positions matching TRBD1. CDR3 size: 15 residues. Germline V gene data show CDR1 as MNHEY and CDR2 as SVGEGT. The junction had 5 bases not matched to a gene; V was cut back by 2 bases and J by 3 bases. The CDR3 sequence is CASSYDGTGFYEQYF. The CDR3 nucleotides read TGTGCCAGCAGTTACGACGGGACAGGGTTCTACGAGCAGTACTTC.

This chain links TRBV12-3 or TRBV12-4 with TRBJ2-2; no firm D call. The CDR3 runs to 13 residues. Trimming removed 6 bases from V and 4 bases from J, with 9 bases in between. The CDR3 here is CASRGSSTGELFF. In DNA form, the CDR3 reads TGTGCCAGCAGGGGAAGTAGCACCGGGGAGCTGTTTTTT.

The chain links TRBV27 to TRBJ1-1; 7 nucleotides match TRBD1. CDR1 MNHEY and CDR2 SMNVEV come from the germline V gene (reference sequence). V trimming: 2 bases; J trimming: 1 base; junction bases outside the gene matches: 4. This CDR3 spans 15 amino acids. The CDR3 bases are TGTGCCAGCAGTTTAACGGGACAGAGGAACACTGAAGCTTTCTTT. Residues: CASSLTGQRNTEAFF.

The chain recombines TRBV20-1 with TRBJ2-2, with 10 positions matching TRBD1. From germline, CDR1 is DFQATT and CDR2 SNEGSKA (reference sequence). With V trimmed by 5 bases and J by 6 bases, 9 bases remained unmatched. There are 15 residues in the CDR3. CDR3 amino acids: CSAYGTGVIAGELFF. As DNA, the CDR3 is TGCAGTGCTTACGGGACAGGGGTTATTGCCGGGGAGCTGTTTTTT.

J is TRBJ1-6 and V is TRBV6-8, with a weak D call TRBD1 (6 bases). V lost 6 bases and J lost 5, with 17 bases in between. Germline CDR1 and CDR2: MNHGY and SAAAGT. The CDR3 loop spans 16 amino acids. The CDR3 loop is CASRNAGGSDNSPLHF. In nucleotides, the CDR3 is TGTGCCAGCAGAAACGCGGGGGGCAGCGATAATTCACCCCTCCACTTT.

In this sample, this clonotype turned up a few times. This sequence joins TRBV6-2 or TRBV6-3 and TRBJ1-1; D gene uncertain. Germline lookup yields CDR1 MNHEY and CDR2 SVGEGT. Trimming cost V 1 base and J 5 bases, with 8 bases left between them. The CDR3 runs to 13 residues. CDR3 DNA: TGTGCCAGCAGTTACTATGGTCAGACTGAAGCTTTCTTT. The encoded protein is CASSYYGQTEAFF.

This clonotype was recorded at least ten times. The rearrangement uses TRBV7-2 and TRBJ2-3; 7 positions agree with TRBD2. V was pared by 3 bases and J by 0 bases, with 3 bases of the junction left unmatched. This CDR3 comprises 15 residues. Looked up from germline, CDR1 is SGHTA and CDR2 is FQGNSA. The CDR3 is CASSFGRGSTDTQYF. The CDR3 DNA sequence: TGTGCCAGCAGCTTCGGGCGGGGGAGCACAGATACGCAGTATTTT.

To note about this clonotype: This could be a read error, since a much larger clone is one nucleotide away. The J gene is TRBJ1-1, the V gene TRBV28, with TRBD1 matching over 7 bases. In germline, CDR1 is MDHEN, CDR2 SYDVKM. The CDR3 spans 15 residues. After removal of 6 bases from V and 8 bases from J, the junction contained 15 bases not matched to a gene. The CDR3 DNA sequence: TGTGCCAGCAGCCTCGCAGGGGGACAAACTAGAGAAGCTTTCTTT. Translating gives CASSLAGGQTREAFF.

This clonotype was counted only a few times. The chain combines TRBV15 with TRBJ1-1; no firm D call. This CDR3 region has 13 residues. The germline gives CDR1 LNHNV, CDR2 YYDKDF (reference sequence). V shed 1 base and J shed 5 bases, with 8 bases lying between them. The CDR3 spells CATSRVQGTEAFF. CDR3 in DNA: TGTGCCACCAGCAGAGTCCAAGGGACTGAAGCTTTCTTT.

This clonotype appeared a few times. The chain's CDR3 is CASSLAGGGAGNQPQHF. CDR3 DNA sequence: TGCGCCAGCAGCCTTGCCGGTGGGGGGGCTGGCAATCAGCCCCAGCATTTT. The V call is TRBV4-1, the J call TRBJ1-5, with D possibly TRBD1 on 6 matching bases. The germline V gene encodes CDR1 MGHRA and CDR2 YSYEKL. The V end was cut by 4 bases, the J end by 2 bases, with 18 bases between. CDR3 length equals 17 residues.

CDR3 sequence: CASSNGGTGGIQPQHF. In DNA form, the CDR3 reads TGTGCCAGTAGTAACGGTGGGACAGGGGGAATTCAGCCCCAGCATTTT. The V gene is TRBV19, the J gene TRBJ1-5, with 11 bases fitting TRBD1. Germline values: CDR1 LNHDA, CDR2 SQIVND (reference sequence). The V and J ends lost 4 bases and 6 bases, in that order; junction bases with no gene match: 8. The CDR3 sequence is 16 residues long.

The table lists this clonotype with many counts. This sequence joins TRBV7-8 and TRBJ1-2, with TRBD1 identical over 9 bases. The CDR3 extends over 16 amino acids. Germline assignment: CDR1 SGHVS and CDR2 FQNEAQ. Unmatched junction bases numbered 11, after V lost 1 base and J lost 8 bases. The chain's CDR3 is CASSLVPGTGNLGYTF. Here the CDR3 DNA reads TGTGCCAGCAGCTTAGTTCCCGGGACAGGGAACCTCGGCTACACCTTC.

V and J are TRBV27 and TRBJ2-7, with unresolved D. The germline CDR1 and CDR2 sequences are MNHEY and SMNVEV (reference sequence). The CDR3 loop spans 14 amino acids. V lost 6 bases, J lost 6 bases, and 18 bases lay in between. The chain's CDR3 is CASRKPGLRSEQYF. The CDR3 DNA sequence: TGTGCCAGCAGGAAACCGGGCCTAAGGAGCGAGCAGTACTTC.

This clonotype was seen many times. In DNA form, the CDR3 reads TGTGCCAGCAGCCCAAGGCCAGGATGGAACACTGAAGCTTTCTTT. This sequence encodes CASSPRPGWNTEAFF. The chain employs TRBV7-3 and TRBJ1-1; D unclear. Germline CDR1 and CDR2: SGHTA and FQGTGA. Trimming stripped 5 bases from V and 1 base from J, with 14 bases between. The CDR3 consists of 15 residues.

The chain joins TRBV29-1 to TRBJ1-1; a weak D match, TRBD1 (6 bases). In germline, CDR1 is SQVTM, CDR2 ANQGSEA. The CDR3 consists of 13 residues. V was shortened by 6 bases and J by 4 bases, with 15 bases between the two germline ends. The DNA of the CDR3 is TGCAGCGTAGGGGGGCCCGGTGGCACTGAAGCTTTCTTT. Protein: CSVGGPGGTEAFF.

The rearrangement joins TRBV7-2 to TRBJ2-3, with 8 nucleotides matching TRBD2. Germline V gene data show CDR1 as SGHTA and CDR2 as FQGNSA. The CDR3 runs to 16 residues. V dropped 1 base and J dropped 1; count of bases not matched to a gene: 4. The CDR3 spells CASSLGGGPRTDTQYF. CDR3 DNA sequence: TGTGCCAGCAGCTTAGGCGGGGGGCCTCGCACAGATACGCAGTATTTT. The whole variable domain, filled in from reference TRBV7-2 and TRBJ2-3, reads GAGVSQSPSNKVTEKGKDVELRCDPISGHTALYWYRQSLGQGLEFLIYFQGNSAPDKSGLPSDRFSAERTGGSVSTLTIQRTQQEDSAVYLCASSLGGGPRTDTQYFGPGTRLTVL.